This T cell receptor beta chain was retrieved from a study of blood T cell repertoires in COVID-19. Across the whole study: The United States, Italy and Spain were the sources of the acute and convalescent COVID-19 samples. PBMCs, B-cell-depleted T cells, or T cells were the source of the cDNA or gDNA that made up the material.

This clone was counted between two and nine times. Per the authors' pipeline: Using reference gene primer amplification, nucleated cell counts were estimated. Only in-frame clones appear in the TCRdb table, and some are missing; sequencing was by immunoSEQ multiplex PCR. That table furnishes V, J and clone size, whereas the DNA furnished D and trimming. The table records a few hundred thousand clones, 85% to 90% of them present only once. The CDR3 runs 17 residues. In germline, CDR1 is MNHNS, CDR2 SASEGT. With 3 bases removed from V and 3 bases from J, the gap between germline ends came to 18 bases. During active infection, Seattle patients enrolled and were then monitored through disease.

Sequenced: peripheral blood. V usage is TRBV6-1 and J usage is TRBJ2-1; a weak D match, TRBD2 (6 bases). The TCR originated in a woman aged 55-69 years with COVID-19, enrolled during active disease. The CDR3 region is CASSETTGTWVYNEQFF. The CDR3 DNA reads as TGTGCCAGCAGTGAGACTACCGGGACTTGGGTCTACAATGAGCAGTTCTTC.